This record looks at one T cell receptor (beta chain) sequence and its context. Its specificity is unknown. This sample was taken from a study of cytomegalovirus exposure and HLA in healthy donors. General observations from the study: Researchers reported in a later analysis that common viral pathogens appeared linked to several top clusters.

The study ran its PCR with 60 Vbeta and 13 Jbeta primers. TCRdb keeps only in-frame clones here, not all; method: immunoSEQ multiplex PCR. The sample gives just over 150,000 clones, around 77% of which show up once; 1.3% to 1.5% is in the top ten. Material: PBMCs. This receptor was obtained from a woman in her twenties or thirties in good health and CMV-seronegative.

The CDR3 region is CASSIGLAGDPYEQYF. CDR3 DNA: TGTGCCAGTAGTATCGGACTAGCGGGGGACCCCTACGAGCAGTACTTC. The chain uses TRBV19 and TRBJ2-7; TRBD2 matches at 13 bases. Germline trimming cut 3 bases from V and 2 bases from J; bases unmatched to any gene: 4. CDR3 length: 16 amino acids. Germline V lookup: CDR1 LNHDA, CDR2 SQIVND (reference sequence).